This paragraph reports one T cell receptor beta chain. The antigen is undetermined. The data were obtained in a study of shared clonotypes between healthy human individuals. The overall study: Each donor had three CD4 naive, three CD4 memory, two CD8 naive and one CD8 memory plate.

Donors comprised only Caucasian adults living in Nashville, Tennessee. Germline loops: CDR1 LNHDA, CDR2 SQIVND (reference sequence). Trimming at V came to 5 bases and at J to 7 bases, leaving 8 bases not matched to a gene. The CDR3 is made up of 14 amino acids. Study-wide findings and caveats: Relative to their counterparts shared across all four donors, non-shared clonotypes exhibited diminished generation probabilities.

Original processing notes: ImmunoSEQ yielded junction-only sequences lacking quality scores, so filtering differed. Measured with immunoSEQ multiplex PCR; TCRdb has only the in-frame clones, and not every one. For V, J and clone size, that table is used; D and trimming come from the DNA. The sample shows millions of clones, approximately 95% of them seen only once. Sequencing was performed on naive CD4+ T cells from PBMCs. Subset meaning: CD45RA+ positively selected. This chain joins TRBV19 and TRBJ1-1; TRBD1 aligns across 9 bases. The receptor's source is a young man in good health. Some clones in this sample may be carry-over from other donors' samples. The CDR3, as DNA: TGTGCCAGTAGTGACAACAGGGGGCATATTGAAGCTTTCTTT. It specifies CASSDNRGHIEAFF.